What follows are 32 T cell receptor beta chains derived from one specimen sequenced in a study of T cells in Graves' hyperthyroidism and ophthalmopathy. Template material for amplifying TCR beta CDR3 regions consisted of RNA transcripts. The study used the HTBI primer set for a first-round RT-PCR of the TCR CDR3. In TCRdb, the multiplex PCR reads were re-called with MiXCR into one record per CDR3 protein. The table records about 710,000 distinct CDR3 sequences, about a sixth of them present only once. The sequenced sample consisted of blood. Every receptor here comes from a man between 18 and 35 years old with Graves' hyperthyroidism.

This clonotype occurred many times. The CDR3 reads CASSPPGRRSPRVNEQYF. The CDR3 DNA sequence: TGTGCCAGCAGTCCTCCGGGACGGCGGTCCCCCAGAGTTAACGAGCAGTACTTC. The V gene is TRBV12-3 or TRBV12-4, the J gene TRBJ2-7; TRBD1 or TRBD2 may be the D gene (5 bases each). CDR3 length: 18 residues. Trimming left V 5 bases short and J 5 bases short, with 28 bases between.

This clonotype was picked up many times. This chain connects TRBV11-2 to TRBJ2-7; 12 bases are a match to TRBD1. Losses at the gene ends were 1 base for V and 4 bases for J; bases not matched to a gene: 5. Germline V gene data show CDR1 as SGHAT and CDR2 as FQNNGV. This CDR3 contains 16 residues. Here the CDR3 DNA reads TGTGCCAGCAGCTTAGGGCCGGGACAGGGGGCATACGAGCAGTACTTC. Protein: CASSLGPGQGAYEQYF.

At least ten counts were recorded for this clonotype. The chain uses TRBV7-2 and TRBJ2-5; the match to TRBD2 covers 11 bases. The V gene's germline CDR1 is SGHTA and CDR2 FQGNSA. The ends lost 5 bases at V and 7 bases at J; junction bases unmatched: 9. This CDR3 region has 15 residues. The chain's CDR3 is CASSLLAGGYGTQYF. In nucleotides, the CDR3 is TGTGCCAGCAGCCTTCTAGCGGGAGGATACGGGACCCAGTACTTC.

This clonotype was detected many times. The J gene is TRBJ2-1, the V gene TRBV7-2; the match to TRBD2 covers 7 bases. V shed 4 bases and J 0 bases; nucleotides not matched to a gene: 9. CDR1 is SGHTA, CDR2 FQGNSA, per germline. The CDR3 is made up of 17 amino acids. The CDR3 DNA sequence: TGTGCCAGCAGCTCCCGTCGGGCGGGAGTCTCCTACAATGAGCAGTTCTTC. Amino acid sequence: CASSSRRAGVSYNEQFF.

This clonotype was observed many times. The J gene is TRBJ2-7, the V gene TRBV28; 8 positions match TRBD1. The CDR3 loop spans 14 amino acids. From germline, CDR1 is MDHEN and CDR2 SYDVKM. Trimming cost V 4 bases and J 1 base; bases outside gene matches: 3. The CDR3 bases are TGTGCCAGCAGTTCGACAGGGGAGTCCTACGAGCAGTACTTC. Protein product: CASSSTGESYEQYF.

This clonotype was observed a handful of times. The chain employs TRBV20-1 and TRBJ1-5; D is unclear. The CDR3 sequence is 9 residues long. Germline V gene lookup returns CDR1 DFQATT and CDR2 SNEGSKA (reference sequence). The ends were cut back, 6 bases at V and 8 bases at J, with 5 bases in the middle. For the CDR3, the DNA is TGCAGTGCCGGGGAGCCCCAGCATTTT. Protein sequence: CSAGEPQHF.

This clonotype was seen repeatedly, ten times or more. This chain joins TRBV20-1 and TRBJ2-5; D uncertain. The length of the CDR3 is 13 residues. Trimming stripped 6 bases from V and 5 bases from J, with 16 bases between. Germline V gene data show CDR1 as DFQATT and CDR2 as SNEGSKA (reference sequence). The CDR3 nucleotides are TGCAGTGCACTCGGGTCGGCCGAGGAGACCCAGTACTTC. This gives the protein CSALGSAEETQYF.

The chain carries TRBV10-2 and TRBJ2-2; 8 positions agree with TRBD1. CDR3 size: 15 residues. Trimming removed 5 bases from V and 7 bases from J; junction bases left unmatched: 9. Germline CDR1 is WSHSY and CDR2 is SAAADI. The CDR3 DNA is TGCGCCAGCAGTAGAACAGGGGGAACGGTCGGGGAGCTGTTTTTT. This codes for CASSRTGGTVGELFF.

This chain's CDR3 is CASSVVSSGYYNEQFF. In DNA, the CDR3 is TGTGCCAGCAGCGTAGTTTCTAGCGGTTACTACAATGAGCAGTTCTTC. The V and J genes are TRBV9 and TRBJ2-1; 7 nucleotides line up with TRBD2. Germline V gene sequence: CDR1 SGDLS, CDR2 YYNGEE. The CDR3 runs to 16 residues. Unmatched junction bases numbered 6, after V lost 0 bases and J lost 3 bases.

Many counts were recorded for this clonotype. V is TRBV28 and J is TRBJ2-1; 11 nucleotides agree with TRBD2. CDR3 length: 15 residues. Trimming removed 1 base from V and 7 bases from J; junction bases left unmatched: 3. Germline lookup yields CDR1 MDHEN and CDR2 SYDVKM. CDR3 in DNA: TGTGCCAGCAGTTTATTTAGCGGGAGGGGAAATGAGCAGTTCTTC. This gives the protein CASSLFSGRGNEQFF.

This clonotype was counted a few times. This chain links TRBV7-2 with TRBJ2-7; 14 nucleotides match TRBD2. This CDR3 contains 18 residues. J gave up 2 bases and V 4 bases, and 10 bases lay outside the gene matches. CDR1 and CDR2 from the germline V gene are SGHTA and FQGNSA. The CDR3 DNA follows: TGTGCCAGCAGCTGGAACGACCCGGGACTAGCGGGGGCCTACGAGCAGTACTTC. As protein: CASSWNDPGLAGAYEQYF.

This clonotype was seen at least ten times. The chain joins TRBV2 to TRBJ2-1; TRBD2 is a possible D gene (5 bases). The CDR3 spans 15 residues. Trimming left V 5 bases short and J 1 base short, with 12 bases between. From germline, CDR1 is SNHLY and CDR2 FYNNEI. The DNA of the CDR3 is TGTGCCAGCAGTAGTACTAGACTTTCCTACAATGAGCAGTTCTTC. It translates to CASSSTRLSYNEQFF.

This clonotype was seen a handful of times. This sequence joins TRBV6-1 and TRBJ2-1; possibly TRBD1 for D (6 bases). Germline CDR1 and CDR2: MNHNS and SASEGT. This CDR3 is built from 13 residues. Trimming left V 6 bases short and J 5 bases short, with 11 bases between. The CDR3 DNA reads TGTGCCAGCAGCACGGACAGAAACAATGAGCAGTTCTTC. Its protein product is CASSTDRNNEQFF.

This clonotype was observed a few times. The chain links TRBV14 to TRBJ2-7, with D perhaps TRBD1 (6 bases). CDR3 length: 15 residues. The germline V and J ends were trimmed by 0 bases and 3 bases, with 12 bases remaining between them. CDR1 is SGHDN, CDR2 FVKESK, per germline. CDR3 in DNA: TGTGCCAGCAGCCAAGATTCAGGGACACTCTACGAGCAGTACTTC. Translation gives CASSQDSGTLYEQYF.

This clonotype was observed at least ten times. The chain couples TRBV6-2 or TRBV6-3 to TRBJ2-2; D is perhaps TRBD2 (5 bases). CDR1 and CDR2 from the germline V gene are MNHEY and SVGEGT. This CDR3 region has 13 residues. V was shortened by 7 bases and J by 5 bases, with 11 bases between the two germline ends. The CDR3 region has the DNA TGTGCCAGCACCCCATCGGGGACCGGGGAGCTGTTTTTT. It encodes CASTPSGTGELFF.

In its sample, this clonotype was seen once. The CDR3 DNA reads as TGTGCCAGCAGCCCCACCCCTCTGACTTACACCGGGGAGCTGTTTTTT. Protein product: CASSPTPLTYTGELFF. The chain combines TRBV11-3 with TRBJ2-2; D remains ambiguous. The CDR3 sequence is 16 residues long. CDR1 and CDR2 (germline): SGHNT, YENEEA. With 5 bases removed from V and 3 bases from J, the gap between germline ends came to 16 bases.

This clonotype was recorded at least ten times. The rearrangement links TRBV12-3 or TRBV12-4 to TRBJ2-5; possibly TRBD2 for D (6 bases). This CDR3 spans 15 amino acids. The V and J ends lost 1 base and 5 bases respectively, with 14 bases between them. CDR3 coding DNA: TGTGCCAGCAGTTTAGATTTTCGAGGGAGGGAGACCCAGTACTTC. Its translation is CASSLDFRGRETQYF.

The sample holds a few counts of this clonotype. The genes are TRBV30 and TRBJ2-1; TRBD1 matches 10 bases. CDR1 is GTSNPN, CDR2 SVGIG, per germline (reference sequence). The CDR3 has 17 amino acids. After removal of 2 bases from V and 4 bases from J, the junction contained 11 bases not matched to a gene. The CDR3 sequence: CAWSPTGTGVWYNEQFF. For the CDR3, the DNA is TGTGCCTGGAGTCCTACCGGGACAGGGGTCTGGTACAATGAGCAGTTCTTC.

Ten or more counts support this clonotype. The V call is TRBV2, the J call TRBJ2-5; 11 positions agree with TRBD2. CDR1 is SNHLY, CDR2 FYNNEI, per germline. CDR3 length equals 16 residues. The trim removed 6 bases at V and 2 bases at J, leaving 8 bases unmatched. The CDR3 reads CASSTTSGSRQETQYF. The CDR3 nucleotides are TGTGCCAGCAGCACTACTAGCGGGAGTCGTCAAGAGACCCAGTACTTC. The full variable domain, with the rest looked up from reference TRBV2 and TRBJ2-5, is EPEVTQTPSHQVTQMGQEVILRCVPISNHLYFYWYRQILGQKVEFLVSFYNNEISEKSEIFDDQFSVERPDGSNFTLKIRSTKLEDSAMYFCASSTTSGSRQETQYFGPGTRLLVL.

Only a few counts were recorded for this clonotype. This chain uses TRBV28 with TRBJ2-3, with D possibly TRBD1 on 6 matching bases. The CDR3 runs to 15 residues. Germline CDR1 and CDR2: MDHEN and SYDVKM. Trimming cost V 6 bases and J 3 bases, with 16 bases left between them. The CDR3 DNA reads TGTGCCAGCAGGGGGGCGACGATTCTGACAGATACGCAGTATTTT. Encoded protein: CASRGATILTDTQYF.

This clonotype was observed a few times. The chain is built from TRBV19 and TRBJ2-2; 7 nucleotides agree with TRBD2. This CDR3 region has 16 residues. CDR1 LNHDA and CDR2 SQIVND come from the germline V gene (reference sequence). V shed 3 bases and J 1 base; nucleotides not matched to a gene: 5. CDR3 region: CASSIGLELNTGELFF. The DNA for the CDR3 is TGTGCCAGTAGTATTGGACTAGAGTTGAACACCGGGGAGCTGTTTTTT.

V is TRBV29-1 and J is TRBJ1-3; 8 bases agree with TRBD1. Unmatched junction bases numbered 8, after V lost 7 bases and J lost 3 bases. This CDR3 is built from 14 residues. Germline values: CDR1 SQVTM, CDR2 ANQGSEA. The CDR3 protein is CSASGQGGGNTIYF. DNA for the CDR3: TGCAGCGCTTCAGGACAGGGTGGTGGAAACACCATATATTTT.

This clonotype appeared a few times. The chain combines TRBV28 with TRBJ2-3; 13 bases fit TRBD2. The CDR3 has 18 residues. The germline CDR1 and CDR2 sequences are MDHEN and SYDVKM. With V trimmed by 2 bases and J by 0 bases, 5 bases remained unmatched. The CDR3 spells CASSLKLAGGWSTDTQYF. CDR3 sequence (DNA): TGTGCCAGCAGTTTAAAACTAGCGGGAGGGTGGAGCACAGATACGCAGTATTTT.

This clonotype was recorded a few times. The rearrangement uses TRBV28 and TRBJ2-7; D uncertain. The V and J ends lost 6 bases and 0 bases respectively, with 12 bases between them. Germline V gene data show CDR1 as MDHEN and CDR2 as SYDVKM. The length of the CDR3 is 14 residues. The CDR3 DNA reads as TGTGCCAGCAGGGCCCGCCAGAGCTCCTACGAGCAGTACTTC. Translating it yields CASRARQSSYEQYF.

There are many counts of this clonotype. The rearrangement joins TRBV6-2 or TRBV6-3 to TRBJ2-5, with 8 nucleotides matching TRBD2. CDR3 size: 14 residues. Germline trimming cut 2 bases from V and 1 base from J; bases unmatched to any gene: 0. Germline lookup yields CDR1 MNHEY and CDR2 SVGEGT. CDR3 in amino acids: CASSYTSGQETQYF. The DNA of the CDR3 is TGTGCCAGCAGTTACACTAGCGGCCAAGAGACCCAGTACTTC.

There are many counts of this clonotype. The chain combines TRBV7-8 with TRBJ2-7, with 10 positions matching TRBD1. The CDR3 has 16 amino acids. Germline lookup yields CDR1 SGHVS and CDR2 FQNEAQ. The junction had 8 bases not matched to a gene; V was cut back by 4 bases and J by 2 bases. CDR3 DNA sequence: TGTGCCAGCAGCTCCCCAGGGACAGGGGATACCTACGAGCAGTACTTC. This translates into CASSSPGTGDTYEQYF.

The rearrangement uses TRBV29-1 and TRBJ2-5; maybe TRBD2 (7 bases). Germline V gives CDR1 SQVTM, CDR2 ANQGSEA. Trimming took 7 bases from V and 5 from J, leaving 17 bases between them. The CDR3 extends over 13 amino acids. CDR3 amino acids: CSAWGGPTETQYF. The CDR3 DNA sequence: TGCAGCGCCTGGGGGGGCCCGACGGAGACCCAGTACTTC. Together with reference TRBV29-1 and TRBJ2-5, the CDR3 gives the full variable domain: SAVISQKPSRDICQRGTSLTIQCQVDSQVTMMFWYRQQPGQSLTLIATANQGSEATYESGFVIDKFPISRPNLTFSTLTVSNMSPEDSSIYLCSAWGGPTETQYFGPGTRLLVL.

V usage is TRBV5-1 and J usage is TRBJ2-2; D not resolved. This CDR3 has 13 residues. V shed 3 bases and J shed 6 bases, with 9 bases lying between them. Germline assignment: CDR1 SGHRS and CDR2 YFSETQ. The CDR3: CASSSGRAGELFF. CDR3 bases: TGCGCCAGCAGCTCGGGCCGGGCCGGGGAGCTGTTTTTT.

The chain carries TRBV12-3 or TRBV12-4 and TRBJ2-2, with D unclear. The CDR3 contains 13 residues. The V end was cut by 5 bases, the J end by 6 bases, with 10 bases between. The DNA of the CDR3 is TGTGCCAGCAGTGGTGATCCTCCCGGGGAGCTGTTTTTT. Translating it yields CASSGDPPGELFF.

This clonotype was counted many times. The gene calls are TRBV5-6 and TRBJ1-1; no reliable D call. V was trimmed by 0 bases and J by 5 bases, leaving 14 bases between them. Per germline, CDR1 SGHDT and CDR2 YYEEEE. The CDR3 is 15 residues long. The CDR3 nucleotides read TGTGCCAGCAGCTTGGACTTGGGTGTGGGGACTGAAGCTTTCTTT. Protein sequence: CASSLDLGVGTEAFF.

The sample holds many counts of this clonotype. V and J are TRBV7-2 and TRBJ2-5; 9 positions agree with TRBD2. Germline V CDR1 and CDR2: SGHTA, FQGNSA. The CDR3 length is 18 residues. J gave up 5 bases and V 1 base, and 14 bases lay outside the gene matches. CDR3 protein: CASSLGIVHSGRGETQYF. DNA of the CDR3: TGTGCCAGCAGCTTAGGAATCGTCCATAGCGGGAGAGGGGAGACCCAGTACTTC.

This clonotype was counted a few times. The chain combines TRBV27 with TRBJ2-5, with 8 bases fitting TRBD1. CDR1 and CDR2 (germline): MNHEY, SMNVEV (reference sequence). J lost 7 bases, V lost 4 bases, and 8 bases had no gene match. The CDR3 totals 14 residues. The CDR3 nucleotides read TGTGCCAGCAGTTCTGGCAGGGGGCTAGGGACCCAGTACTTC. Translation gives CASSSGRGLGTQYF.